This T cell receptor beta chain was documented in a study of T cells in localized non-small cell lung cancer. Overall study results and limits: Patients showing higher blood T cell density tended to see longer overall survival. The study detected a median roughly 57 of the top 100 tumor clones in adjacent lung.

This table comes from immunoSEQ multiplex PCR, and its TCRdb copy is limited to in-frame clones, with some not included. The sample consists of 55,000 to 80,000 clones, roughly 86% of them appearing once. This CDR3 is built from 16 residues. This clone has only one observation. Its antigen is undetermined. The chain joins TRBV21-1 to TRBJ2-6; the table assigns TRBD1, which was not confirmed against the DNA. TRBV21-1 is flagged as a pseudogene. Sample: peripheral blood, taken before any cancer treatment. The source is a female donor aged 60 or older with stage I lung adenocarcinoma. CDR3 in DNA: TGTGCCAGCAGCAATTGGGCACTTTCCGGGGCCAACGTCCTGACTTTC. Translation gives CASSNWALSGANVLTF.